This entry is about one T cell receptor (beta chain). Its antigen is unknown. The record originates from a study of human T cells and chemical hapten exposure. Study-wide results and caveats: TCRs above 1 in 1000 frequency did not change with DPC sensitization.

TCRdb recomputed calls from the RACE reads with MiXCR, one row per CDR3 protein. This table has over 65,000 distinct CDR3 sequences, about 10% appearing once. The junction had 9 bases not matched to a gene; V was cut back by 2 bases and J by 5 bases. CDR3 size: 16 residues. Germline V gene lookup returns CDR1 SGHDT and CDR2 YYEEEE. Described time point: patch test 1, 2 weeks after DPC sensitization. The treatment: therapeutic diphenylcyclopropenone sensitization with weekly scalp DPC. Staff drew blood before applying each patch test. This TCR was recovered from a woman aged 45-65 years with alopecia areata. Some clones in this sample may be carry-over from other donors' samples. The genes are TRBV5-6 and TRBJ2-3; TRBD2 aligns across 9 bases. The starting material was whole blood, obtained in connection with sensitization to the hapten diphenylcyclopropenone (DPC). CDR3 loop: CASSFPTSGGGDTQYF. CDR3 nucleotides: TGTGCCAGCAGCTTCCCGACTAGCGGCGGGGGAGATACGCAGTATTTT.